The 22 T cell receptor beta chains below were found in one sample sequenced in a study of Ad26.COV2.S vaccination and SARS-CoV-2 variants. As for treatment: over 15 received Ad26.COV2.S at low or high dose, single or two shots; about 5 received placebo; per-sample allocation not given. Vaccine and placebo recipients were sampled on day 63 after the first injection. Assay used: immunoSEQ multiplex PCR; TCRdb lists only in-frame clones, some missing. The sample has about 400,000 clones, over 75% seen once. Here the sequenced sample was peripheral blood, taken in a trial of Ad26.COV2.S vaccine versus placebo. These receptors came from a person aged 18-65 years who received the Ad26.COV2.S COVID-19 vaccine or a placebo.

This clone appeared a few times. The chain joins TRBV28 to TRBJ1-2; 11 bases fit TRBD1. Germline-derived CDR1 and CDR2 are MDHEN and SYDVKM. Germline trimming cut 6 bases from V and 8 bases from J; bases unmatched to any gene: 8. This CDR3 spans 14 amino acids. The CDR3 spells CASRAGQGVGGYTF. The CDR3 DNA reads TGTGCCAGCAGAGCGGGACAGGGGGTTGGCGGCTACACCTTC.

The J gene is TRBJ2-1, the V gene TRBV9; D is unclear. CDR3 length equals 13 residues. Germline CDR1 is SGDLS and CDR2 is YYNGEE. Trimming removed 1 base at V and 3 bases at J, with 5 bases between. For the CDR3, the DNA is TGTGCCAGCAGCGTAAGCGTCTACAATGAGCAGTTCTTC. It encodes CASSVSVYNEQFF. Combining the CDR3 with reference TRBV9 and TRBJ2-1 gives the whole variable domain DSGVTQTPKHLITATGQRVTLRCSPRSGDLSVYWYQQSLDQGLQFLIQYYNGEERAKGNILERFSAQQFPDLHSELNLSSLELGDSALYFCASSVSVYNEQFFGPGTRLTVL.

CDR3 amino acids: CASSSGTSNYNEQFF. The CDR3 DNA is TGTGCCAGCAGTTCCGGGACTAGCAACTACAATGAGCAGTTCTTC. The chain recombines TRBV28 with TRBJ2-1, with 9 bases matching TRBD2. The germline V gene encodes CDR1 MDHEN and CDR2 SYDVKM. The length of the CDR3 is 15 residues. V gave up 4 bases and J gave up 3 bases; unmatched junction bases: 4.

This clone showed up just once. The chain carries TRBV20-1 and TRBJ1-3; no reliable D call. V lost 3 bases and J lost 0, with 3 bases in between. Germline lookup yields CDR1 DFQATT and CDR2 SNEGSKA (reference sequence). The CDR3 is made up of 12 amino acids. For the CDR3, the DNA is TGCAGTGCTAGTCCCTCTGGAAACACCATATATTTT. Translated: CSASPSGNTIYF.

This chain joins TRBV6-5 and TRBJ1-2; D gene ambiguous. Germline V gene lookup returns CDR1 MNHEY and CDR2 SVGAGI. Trimming took off 2 bases at V and 4 bases at J, with 14 bases between the two ends. The CDR3 covers 15 residues. For the CDR3, the DNA is TGTGCCAGCAGTTACCGTCGAGGGTACGGCTATGGCTACACCTTC. As protein: CASSYRRGYGYGYTF.

The chain uses TRBV7-9 and TRBJ2-7, with TRBD2 matching 12 bases. This CDR3 spans 16 amino acids. CDR1 is SEHNR, CDR2 FQNEAQ, per germline (reference sequence). Germline trimming cut 4 bases from V and 1 base from J; bases unmatched to any gene: 5. CDR3 coding DNA: TGTGCCAGCAGCTCCCGGACTAGCGGGATGTCCTACGAGCAGTACTTC. Its protein is CASSSRTSGMSYEQYF.

The CDR3 here is CASSIAGPAYNEQFF. Here the CDR3 DNA reads TGTGCCAGCAGTATAGCGGGACCGGCCTACAATGAGCAGTTCTTC. The chain uses TRBV28 and TRBJ2-1; 8 nucleotides agree with TRBD2. Germline trimming cut 5 bases from V and 2 bases from J; bases unmatched to any gene: 5. The CDR3 has 15 amino acids. Germline CDR1 reads MDHEN; CDR2 reads SYDVKM.

The J gene is TRBJ2-7, the V gene TRBV3-1 (or the pseudogene TRBV3-2); 10 positions match TRBD1. The CDR3 totals 15 residues. V trimming: 2 bases; J trimming: 7 bases; junction bases outside the gene matches: 8. CDR1 is LGHDT and CDR2 is YNNKEL in the germline V gene (reference sequence). The CDR3 sequence is CASSQPTGGSREQYF. In DNA form, the CDR3 reads TGTGCCAGCAGCCAACCGACAGGGGGCTCTAGGGAGCAGTACTTC.

The chain uses TRBV4-1 and TRBJ2-1, with 9 bases that match TRBD2. Germline V gene lookup returns CDR1 MGHRA and CDR2 YSYEKL. The CDR3 totals 15 residues. Losses at the gene ends were 8 bases for V and 1 base for J; bases not matched to a gene: 6. The CDR3: CASGFLAGSYNEQFF. Written as DNA, the CDR3 is TGCGCCAGCGGCTTTCTAGCGGGGTCCTACAATGAGCAGTTCTTC.

This sequence joins TRBV29-1 and TRBJ2-3; the match to TRBD2 covers 7 bases. Trimming at V came to 3 bases and at J to 4 bases, leaving 4 bases not matched to a gene. CDR3 length: 13 residues. In germline, CDR1 is SQVTM, CDR2 ANQGSEA. Here the CDR3 reads CSVEAGDADTQYF. CDR3 bases: TGCAGCGTTGAGGCGGGAGACGCAGATACGCAGTATTTT.

The chain has TRBV28 and TRBJ2-3; D unclear. Germline V gene sequence: CDR1 MDHEN, CDR2 SYDVKM. The CDR3 consists of 14 residues. V shed 5 bases and J shed 1 base, with 10 bases lying between them. In nucleotides, the CDR3 is TGTGCCAGCAGTCCACGTCGGCGCACAGATACGCAGTATTTT. This encodes CASSPRRRTDTQYF.

This clone occurred a few times. The chain carries TRBV5-4 and TRBJ2-7; TRBD2 aligns across 7 bases. The germline CDR1 and CDR2 sequences are SGHNT and YYREEE (reference sequence). The CDR3 has 14 residues. V gave up 0 bases and J gave up 5 bases; unmatched junction bases: 5. CDR3 bases: TGTGCCAGCAGCTTGGTGGGAGGGCCGGACGAGCAGTACTTC. Translation: CASSLVGGPDEQYF.

The chain couples TRBV5-4 to TRBJ1-3, with TRBD1 as a possible D gene (5 bases). The CDR3 contains 15 residues. Germline-derived CDR1 and CDR2 are SGHNT and YYREEE (reference sequence). V was cut by 0 bases and J by 4 bases, with 11 bases left in between. The CDR3 DNA is TGTGCCAGCAGCTTGGAAGCAGGGCAAGGAAACACCATATATTTT. Amino acids: CASSLEAGQGNTIYF. The variable domain in full, completed from reference TRBV5-4 and TRBJ1-3, reads ETGVTQSPTHLIKTRGQQVTLRCSSQSGHNTVSWYQQALGQGPQFIFQYYREEENGRGNFPPRFSGLQFPNYSSELNVNALELDDSALYLCASSLEAGQGNTIYFGEGSWLTVV.

J is TRBJ2-6 and V is TRBV28; 7 bases map to TRBD1. The CDR3 length is 16 residues. J lost 0 bases, V lost 7 bases, and 6 bases had no gene match. Germline values: CDR1 MDHEN, CDR2 SYDVKM. CDR3 residues: CASKGGADSGANVLTF. In DNA form, the CDR3 reads TGTGCCAGCAAAGGGGGCGCGGACTCTGGGGCCAACGTCCTGACTTTC. Using reference TRBV28 and TRBJ2-6 for the parts outside the CDR3, the full variable domain is DVKVTQSSRYLVKRTGEKVFLECVQDMDHENMFWYRQDPGLGLRLIYFSYDVKMKEKGDIPEGYSVSREKKERFSLILESASTNQTSMYLCASKGGADSGANVLTFGAGSRLTVL.

The rearrangement uses TRBV28 and TRBJ1-1; possible D gene TRBD1, 5 bases. In germline, CDR1 is MDHEN, CDR2 SYDVKM. The CDR3 contains 12 residues. With 11 bases removed from V and 4 bases from J, the gap between germline ends came to 14 bases. This chain's CDR3 is CAAARDGTEAFF. CDR3 DNA: TGTGCCGCAGCCAGGGATGGCACTGAAGCTTTCTTT.

V usage is TRBV28 and J usage is TRBJ1-2; D is possibly TRBD1 (5 bases). Deletions cut 5 bases from V and 3 bases from J, with 19 bases between. Germline CDR1 reads MDHEN; CDR2 reads SYDVKM. The CDR3 runs 16 residues. The CDR3 DNA reads as TGTGCCAGCAGTCGACAAGGGAGGGGATGGGACTATGGCTACACCTTC. Translated, it gives CASSRQGRGWDYGYTF.

The chain carries TRBV7-9 and TRBJ2-7; D is uncertain. Deletions cut 5 bases from V and 2 bases from J, with 10 bases between. This CDR3 contains 13 residues. CDR1 and CDR2 from the germline V gene are SEHNR and FQNEAQ (reference sequence). CDR3 residues: CASSRRTPYEQYF. For the CDR3, the DNA is TGTGCCAGCAGCAGAAGGACGCCCTACGAGCAGTACTTC.

The V and J genes are TRBV9 and TRBJ1-1; D is unresolved. Germline values: CDR1 SGDLS, CDR2 YYNGEE. Deletions cut 0 bases from V and 1 base from J, with 10 bases between. This CDR3 has 15 residues. CDR3 nucleotide sequence: TGTGCCAGCAGCGTAGATCCGGGAGGGAACACTGAAGCTTTCTTT. Its protein product is CASSVDPGGNTEAFF.

The chain uses TRBV18 and TRBJ1-1; 9 nucleotides line up with TRBD1. V gave up 6 bases and J gave up 5 bases; unmatched junction bases: 7. This CDR3 has 14 residues. The germline CDR1 and CDR2 sequences are KGHSH and LQKENI. CDR3 sequence (DNA): TGTGCCAGCTCCCGACAGGGGGAGGGGACTGAAGCTTTCTTT. Its translation: CASSRQGEGTEAFF.

This clone has just a few counts. This chain uses TRBV28 with TRBJ2-7, with D possibly being TRBD1 or TRBD2 (5 bases each). CDR3 length: 15 amino acids. The ends were cut back, 6 bases at V and 0 bases at J, with 15 bases in the middle. Per the germline V gene, CDR1 is MDHEN and CDR2 is SYDVKM. The CDR3 spells CASSPEGRSSYEQYF. The CDR3 bases are TGTGCCAGCAGCCCCGAGGGGCGAAGCTCCTACGAGCAGTACTTC.

This rearrangement joins TRBV4-1 to TRBJ2-7, with 15 bases lining up with TRBD2. The length of the CDR3 is 18 residues. Germline assignment: CDR1 MGHRA and CDR2 YSYEKL. The J segment lost 1 base and the V segment lost 0 bases, leaving 4 bases of the junction unmatched. The CDR3 DNA reads as TGCGCCAGCAGCCAAGAAGGACTAGCGGGAGGGCAATCCTACGAGCAGTACTTC. This gives the protein CASSQEGLAGGQSYEQYF.

The rearrangement links TRBV6-6 to TRBJ1-3, with TRBD1 identical over 7 bases. V trimming: 5 bases; J trimming: 0 bases; junction bases outside the gene matches: 10. The CDR3 is 17 amino acids. Germline V gene data show CDR1 as MNHNY and CDR2 as SVGAGI (reference sequence). CDR3 bases: TGTGCCAGCAGTCTGGGGCGACAGGGCCTCTCTGGAAACACCATATATTTT. It codes for CASSLGRQGLSGNTIYF.